The present T cell receptor beta chain was sequenced within a study of blood T cell repertoires in COVID-19. About the study: Sites across the United States, Italy and Spain contributed samples from acute and convalescent COVID-19.

CDR1 is LNHDA, CDR2 SQIVND, per germline (reference sequence). The CDR3 contains 13 residues. The ends lost 8 bases at V and 4 bases at J; junction bases unmatched: 5. Profiled with immunoSEQ multiplex PCR; TCRdb holds only in-frame clones, not every one. In the table there are fewer than 350,000 clones, approximately 90% of which are singletons. The sequencing input was peripheral blood. J is TRBJ1-2 and V is TRBV19; 9 nucleotides align to TRBD1. The clonotype comes from a woman under 40 with COVID-19, enrolled during active disease. The CDR3 sequence is CASGDRARYGYTF. The DNA for the CDR3 is TGTGCCAGTGGGGACAGGGCCCGCTATGGCTACACCTTC.